The 10 T cell receptor beta chains below come from one sample, sequenced in a study of T cell responses to AZD1222 COVID-19 vaccine. TCRdb's copy holds only in-frame clones and misses some; the assay was immunoSEQ multiplex PCR. Among around 160,000 clones listed, more than 75% were seen once. Specimen: peripheral blood, collected on day 0 of AZD1222 vaccination. The receptors shown here come from an adult in good health.

The J gene is TRBJ2-1, the V gene TRBV7-2; 10 nucleotides line up with TRBD2. J gave up 12 bases and V 5 bases, and 19 bases lay outside the gene matches. There are 17 residues in the CDR3. Germline CDR1 SGHTA, CDR2 FQGNSA. CDR3 nucleotides: TGTGCCAGCAGCCCCCAGTTTGTGATTAGCGGGAGGATCGGGCAGTTCTTC. This translates into CASSPQFVISGRIGQFF.

This clone appeared a single time. J is TRBJ1-1 and V is TRBV7-9; D gene ambiguous. Germline CDR1 is SEHNR and CDR2 is FQNEAQ (reference sequence). The V end was cut by 4 bases, the J end by 11 bases, with 14 bases between. This CDR3 contains 12 residues. CDR3 nucleotides: TGTGCCAGCAGCTCAGTCCCCGGGGAGGCTTTCTTT. This encodes CASSSVPGEAFF.

J is TRBJ2-7 and V is TRBV18; 9 positions agree with TRBD2. The CDR3 loop spans 14 amino acids. CDR1 and CDR2 (germline): KGHSH, LQKENI. V was clipped by 5 bases and J by 7 bases; unmatched bases: 9. The CDR3 spells CASSSTLAGYEQYF. CDR3 coding DNA: TGTGCCAGCTCATCTACCCTAGCGGGGTATGAGCAGTACTTC.

This clone was observed a handful of times. This chain uses TRBV20-1 with TRBJ1-1; D unclear. The V and J ends lost 3 bases and 0 bases respectively, with 14 bases between them. Germline values: CDR1 DFQATT, CDR2 SNEGSKA (reference sequence). CDR3 length equals 15 residues. Here the CDR3 DNA reads TGCAGTGCTAGTAACCCCGGACGGGTGAACACTGAAGCTTTCTTT. This translates into CSASNPGRVNTEAFF.

CDR3 in amino acids: CATSVVGHMYNEQFF. CDR3 nucleotide sequence: TGTGCCACCAGTGTGGTGGGCCACATGTACAATGAGCAGTTCTTC. The gene calls are TRBV24-1 and TRBJ2-1; no clear D gene. Between the trimmed V and J ends, which lost 5 bases and 4 bases, there was a span of 14 bases. The CDR3 runs 15 residues. The germline CDR1 and CDR2 sequences are KGHDR and SFDVKD.

The CDR3 DNA follows: TGTGCCAGCAGTAATCAACAGGGACCCCTCCACTTT. Protein product: CASSNQQGPLHF. The J gene is TRBJ1-6, the V gene TRBV27, with D tentatively TRBD1 (6 bases). This CDR3 spans 12 amino acids. V lost 5 bases to trimming and J lost 12 bases, with 11 bases between them. The germline V gene has CDR1 MNHEY and CDR2 SMNVEV (reference sequence).

The chain joins TRBV28 to TRBJ2-7, with a weak D call TRBD2 (5 bases). The CDR3 is made up of 13 amino acids. The germline CDR1 and CDR2 sequences are MDHEN and SYDVKM. V was pared by 10 bases and J by 2 bases, with 15 bases between. In DNA form, the CDR3 reads TGTGCCATCGCATCCGGGATTCCCTACGAGCAGTACTTC. It specifies CAIASGIPYEQYF.

V is TRBV11-3 and J is TRBJ2-1, with D tentatively TRBD1 (6 bases). Trimming shortened V by 6 bases and J by 9 bases, and 12 bases separated the two germline ends. Germline V lookup: CDR1 SGHNT, CDR2 YENEEA. The CDR3 extends over 12 amino acids. CDR3 sequence: CASSLPRGEQFF. In DNA form, the CDR3 reads TGTGCCAGCAGTTTACCCAGGGGTGAGCAGTTCTTC.

The J gene is TRBJ1-2, the V gene TRBV2; D is unresolved. Germline V gene lookup returns CDR1 SNHLY and CDR2 FYNNEI. This CDR3 is 11 amino acids long. The germline V and J ends were trimmed by 6 bases and 5 bases, with 7 bases remaining between them. The CDR3 loop is CASSVNYGYTF. CDR3 DNA: TGTGCCAGCAGCGTAAATTATGGCTACACCTTC. The whole variable domain, filled in from reference TRBV2 and TRBJ1-2, reads EPEVTQTPSHQVTQMGQEVILRCVPISNHLYFYWYRQILGQKVEFLVSFYNNEISEKSEIFDDQFSVERPDGSNFTLKIRSTKLEDSAMYFCASSVNYGYTFGSGTRLTVV.

The chain uses TRBV6-1 and TRBJ1-3; perhaps TRBD1 as D (6 bases). The germline CDR1 and CDR2 sequences are MNHNS and SASEGT. The CDR3 extends over 17 amino acids. Trimming shortened V by 2 bases and J by 0 bases, and 14 bases separated the two germline ends. CDR3 in amino acids: CASSEYPGGHSGNTIYF. CDR3 coding DNA: TGTGCCAGCAGTGAATATCCGGGGGGCCACTCTGGAAACACCATATATTTT.